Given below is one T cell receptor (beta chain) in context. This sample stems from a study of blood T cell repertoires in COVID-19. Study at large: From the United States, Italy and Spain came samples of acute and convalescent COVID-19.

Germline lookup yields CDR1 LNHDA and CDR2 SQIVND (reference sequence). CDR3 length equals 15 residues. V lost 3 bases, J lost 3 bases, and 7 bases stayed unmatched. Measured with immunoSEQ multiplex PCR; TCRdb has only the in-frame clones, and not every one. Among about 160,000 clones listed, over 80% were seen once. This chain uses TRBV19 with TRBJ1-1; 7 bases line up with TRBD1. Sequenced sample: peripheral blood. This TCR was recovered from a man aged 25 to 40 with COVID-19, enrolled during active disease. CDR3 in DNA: TGTGCCAGTAGTATTGGAAGGGGGCAGGACACTGAAGCTTTCTTT. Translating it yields CASSIGRGQDTEAFF.